These 28 T cell receptor beta chains were all obtained from the same sample, sequenced in a study of glioma-infiltrating T cells after dendritic cell vaccination. Sequenced by immunoSEQ multiplex PCR; TCRdb stores in-frame clones only, minus some. The sample has approximately 85,000 clones; 75% to 90% are singletons. Sample time point: after dendritic cell vaccination, including at tumor progression/relapse. Specimen: blood, collected after dendritic cell vaccination. All receptors come from a human donor with glioblastoma.

This clone appeared a few times. The V gene is TRBV6-1, the J gene TRBJ1-3, with D possibly being TRBD1 (6 bases). The length of the CDR3 is 13 residues. V gave up 7 bases and J gave up 5 bases, with 12 bases separating them. Germline CDR1 MNHNS, CDR2 SASEGT. CDR3 nucleotide sequence: TGTGCCAGCAAGGTGGGGGCGAGAAACACCATATATTTT. Translation gives CASKVGARNTIYF.

This chain joins TRBV27 and TRBJ2-1; weak D call: TRBD2 (6 bases). This CDR3 region has 14 residues. The ends were cut back, 8 bases at V and 2 bases at J, with 13 bases in the middle. Germline-derived CDR1 and CDR2 are MNHEY and SMNVEV (reference sequence). The CDR3: CASFGGKTYNEQFF. DNA of the CDR3: TGTGCCAGCTTTGGCGGGAAGACCTACAATGAGCAGTTCTTC.

In this sample, this clone turned up once. This sequence joins TRBV6-1 and TRBJ1-1, with TRBD1 as a possible D gene (6 bases). The CDR3 sequence is 14 residues long. Trimming took off 3 bases at V and 3 bases at J, with 11 bases between the two ends. Germline V gene lookup returns CDR1 MNHNS and CDR2 SASEGT. The CDR3 loop is CASSETGPDTEAFF. The CDR3 bases are TGTGCCAGCAGTGAGACAGGCCCCGACACTGAAGCTTTCTTT.

The chain links TRBV6-1 to TRBJ2-7, with TRBD1 matching 7 bases. The CDR3 contains 13 residues. J lost 5 bases, V lost 6 bases, and 7 bases had no gene match. The germline V gene encodes CDR1 MNHNS and CDR2 SASEGT. The CDR3 region has the DNA TGTGCCAGCAGAGCCGACAGGGCCCACGAGCAGTACTTC. Protein sequence: CASRADRAHEQYF.

The CDR3 loop is CASSPHRTGFGEQYF. The CDR3 DNA reads TGTGCCAGCAGTCCGCACCGTACAGGGTTTGGCGAGCAGTACTTC. The chain recombines TRBV28 with TRBJ2-7; tentatively, D is TRBD1 (6 bases). V shed 5 bases and J shed 6 bases, with 20 bases lying between them. The germline CDR1 and CDR2 sequences are MDHEN and SYDVKM. The CDR3 covers 15 residues.

This sequence joins TRBV7-9 and TRBJ1-4; D might be TRBD1 (6 bases). Germline V gene data show CDR1 as SEHNR and CDR2 as FQNEAQ (reference sequence). Trimming left V 1 base short and J 6 bases short, with 12 bases between. CDR3 size: 15 residues. CDR3 amino acids: CASSLGYRADEKLFF. As DNA, the CDR3 is TGTGCCAGCAGCTTAGGTTACAGGGCTGATGAAAAACTGTTTTTT.

V and J are TRBV28 and TRBJ2-1; D possibly corresponds to TRBD2 (6 bases). Trimming shortened V by 4 bases and J by 2 bases, and 15 bases separated the two germline ends. Germline CDR1 and CDR2: MDHEN and SYDVKM. The length of the CDR3 is 16 residues. The CDR3 DNA sequence: TGTGCCAGCAGTTCGTATACTAGCTCGACCTACAATGAGCAGTTCTTC. Its translation is CASSSYTSSTYNEQFF.

V and J are TRBV7-2 and TRBJ1-1; D gene uncertain. This CDR3 has 13 residues. Per the germline V gene, CDR1 is SGHTA and CDR2 is FQGNSA. The V gene lost 1 base and the J gene lost 11 bases, with 14 bases spanning the gap. The CDR3 is CASSLVGTWRAFF. CDR3 in DNA: TGTGCCAGCAGCTTAGTAGGAACTTGGCGGGCTTTCTTT.

V usage is TRBV23-1 and J usage is TRBJ2-5; D is ambiguous. TRBV23-1 is marked as an open reading frame, function uncertain. The CDR3 consists of 11 residues. V was trimmed by 5 bases and J by 4 bases, leaving 5 bases between them. The CDR3: CASSLRETQYF. CDR3 in DNA: TGCGCCAGCAGTTTGCGAGAGACCCAGTACTTC.

The chain recombines TRBV29-1 with TRBJ2-3; D might be TRBD2 (5 bases). The CDR3 spans 13 residues. Trimming removed 4 bases at V and 1 base at J, with 9 bases between. Germline assignment: CDR1 SQVTM and CDR2 ANQGSEA. The CDR3 spells CSVAGSGTDTQYF. Written as DNA, the CDR3 is TGCAGCGTTGCGGGATCAGGCACAGATACGCAGTATTTT.

J is TRBJ2-1 and V is TRBV27, with TRBD2 identical over 12 bases. This CDR3 contains 16 residues. J lost 8 bases, V lost 5 bases, and 10 bases had no gene match. From germline, CDR1 is MNHEY and CDR2 SMNVEV (reference sequence). CDR3 sequence reads: CASSRSQGLAGHEQFF. The DNA for the CDR3 is TGTGCCAGCAGTAGGTCCCAGGGACTAGCGGGTCATGAGCAGTTCTTC.

The V gene is TRBV9, the J gene TRBJ1-3; maybe TRBD1 (5 bases). Trimming took off 3 bases at V and 4 bases at J, with 14 bases between the two ends. Germline lookup yields CDR1 SGDLS and CDR2 YYNGEE. The CDR3 covers 15 residues. The CDR3 loop reads CASSATGGPGNTIYF. CDR3 DNA: TGTGCCAGCAGCGCAACGGGGGGTCCCGGAAACACCATATATTTT.

This clone has only one observation. The V gene is TRBV6-5, the J gene TRBJ1-2, with 11 bases aligning to TRBD1. After removal of 2 bases from V and 4 bases from J, the junction contained 3 bases not matched to a gene. Germline values: CDR1 MNHEY, CDR2 SVGAGI. This CDR3 contains 15 residues. CDR3 bases: TGTGCCAGCAGTTACGGGACAGGGGGAGTCTATGGCTACACCTTC. It yields the protein CASSYGTGGVYGYTF.

The CDR3 protein is CASSRSGTPIPTGELFF. Written as DNA, the CDR3 is TGTGCCAGCAGCAGGAGTGGGACACCAATACCCACCGGGGAGCTGTTTTTT. The chain links TRBV9 to TRBJ2-2, with D tentatively TRBD1 (6 bases). Germline CDR1 reads SGDLS; CDR2 reads YYNGEE. Trimming took 4 bases from V and 4 from J, leaving 20 bases between them. The CDR3 sequence is 17 residues long.

This clone was picked up one time. This chain joins TRBV27 and TRBJ2-2, with D possibly being TRBD1 (6 bases). The V and J ends lost 2 bases and 3 bases respectively, with 13 bases between them. The CDR3 spans 16 residues. The germline CDR1 and CDR2 sequences are MNHEY and SMNVEV (reference sequence). Written as DNA, the CDR3 is TGTGCCAGCAGTTTAGGGGGCCTTAGGTACACCGGGGAGCTGTTTTTT. This sequence encodes CASSLGGLRYTGELFF.

The gene calls are TRBV28 and TRBJ2-7; D gene uncertain. Trimming stripped 3 bases from V and 1 base from J, with 7 bases between. The CDR3 length is 13 residues. Looked up from germline, CDR1 is MDHEN and CDR2 is SYDVKM. CDR3 sequence: CASSFTVSYEQYF. CDR3 in DNA: TGTGCCAGCAGTTTTACGGTGTCCTACGAGCAGTACTTC.

The chain employs TRBV5-6 and TRBJ1-5; TRBD1 matches at 8 bases. Germline V gene sequence: CDR1 SGHDT, CDR2 YYEEEE. The length of the CDR3 is 14 residues. V shed 4 bases and J 7 bases; nucleotides not matched to a gene: 7. Written as DNA, the CDR3 is TGTGCCAGCAGCCAATCAGGGGGCTACCAGCCCCAGCATTTT. Translating it yields CASSQSGGYQPQHF.

This sequence joins TRBV7-3 and TRBJ2-1; maybe TRBD1 (5 bases). Trimming removed 2 bases from V and 8 bases from J, with 10 bases in between. The CDR3 sequence is 13 residues long. Germline V gene lookup returns CDR1 SGHTA and CDR2 FQGTGA. CDR3 amino acids: CASSLETVYEQFF. The DNA of the CDR3 is TGTGCCAGCAGCTTAGAGACAGTTTATGAGCAGTTCTTC.

This chain links TRBV18 with TRBJ1-2; D may be TRBD1 (6 bases). CDR3 length: 15 residues. Trimming left V 0 bases short and J 6 bases short, with 14 bases between. Per the germline V gene, CDR1 is KGHSH and CDR2 is LQKENI. The CDR3 loop reads CASSPPVQGINGYTF. The CDR3 region has the DNA TGTGCCAGCTCACCACCGGTACAGGGCATAAATGGCTACACCTTC.

The rearrangement joins TRBV7-9 to TRBJ2-2; D not resolved. The germline V gene has CDR1 SEHNR and CDR2 FQNEAQ (reference sequence). This CDR3 spans 16 amino acids. Between the trimmed V and J ends, which lost 5 bases and 0 bases, there was a span of 13 bases. The CDR3 loop reads CASSRFQFANTGELFF. CDR3 sequence (DNA): TGTGCCAGCAGCCGGTTCCAATTCGCGAACACCGGGGAGCTGTTTTTT.

The chain carries TRBV5-6 and TRBJ1-1; no reliable D call. The CDR3 spans 17 residues. CDR1 and CDR2 (germline): SGHDT, YYEEEE. V was pared by 0 bases and J by 0 bases, with 15 bases between. In DNA, the CDR3 is TGTGCCAGCAGCTTGGTCGCATCGACAATTATGAACACTGAAGCTTTCTTT. Translation: CASSLVASTIMNTEAFF.

This chain uses TRBV9 with TRBJ2-1; 10 bases are shared with TRBD2. Germline assignment: CDR1 SGDLS and CDR2 YYNGEE. J gave up 8 bases and V 3 bases, and 8 bases lay outside the gene matches. There are 15 residues in the CDR3. CDR3 residues: CASSASGGARDEQFF. For the CDR3, the DNA is TGTGCCAGCAGCGCAAGCGGGGGGGCGAGGGATGAGCAGTTCTTC.

The chain carries TRBV5-1 and TRBJ2-3, with TRBD1 as a possible D gene (5 bases). Trimming removed 4 bases at V and 0 bases at J, with 12 bases between. This CDR3 region has 15 residues. Germline V gives CDR1 SGHRS, CDR2 YFSETQ. DNA of the CDR3: TGCGCCAGCAGCCCGGCCGGACACAGCACAGATACGCAGTATTTT. Its translation: CASSPAGHSTDTQYF. The full variable domain, with the rest looked up from reference TRBV5-1 and TRBJ2-3, is KAGVTQTPRYLIKTRGQQVTLSCSPISGHRSVSWYQQTPGQGLQFLFEYFSETQRNKGNFPGRFSGRQFSNSRSEMNVSTLELGDSALYLCASSPAGHSTDTQYFGPGTRLTVL.

The V call is TRBV6-1, the J call TRBJ2-1; 9 positions agree with TRBD2. The CDR3 covers 14 residues. Trimming at V came to 5 bases and at J to 6 bases, leaving 5 bases not matched to a gene. CDR1 is MNHNS and CDR2 is SASEGT in the germline V gene. CDR3 DNA sequence: TGTGCCAGCAGTTTAGCGGGAGTCGGCAATGAGCAGTTCTTC. It codes for CASSLAGVGNEQFF.

This clone came up a few times. The chain combines TRBV25-1 with TRBJ2-4; the D is unclear. Between the trimmed V and J ends, which lost 3 bases and 11 bases, there was a span of 8 bases. This CDR3 comprises 11 residues. Per germline, CDR1 MGHDK and CDR2 SYGVNS. CDR3 bases: TGTGCCAGCAGTGATCAGAAATTTCAGTACTTC. Encoded protein: CASSDQKFQYF.

This chain connects TRBV5-1 to TRBJ2-1; TRBD2 aligns across 9 bases. V dropped 4 bases and J dropped 8; count of bases not matched to a gene: 7. CDR3 length: 14 amino acids. Germline loops: CDR1 SGHRS, CDR2 YFSETQ. The CDR3 sequence is CASSLSGGPDEQFF. The CDR3 nucleotides read TGCGCCAGCAGCCTAAGCGGGGGGCCGGATGAGCAGTTCTTC. Combining the CDR3 with reference TRBV5-1 and TRBJ2-1 gives the whole variable domain KAGVTQTPRYLIKTRGQQVTLSCSPISGHRSVSWYQQTPGQGLQFLFEYFSETQRNKGNFPGRFSGRQFSNSRSEMNVSTLELGDSALYLCASSLSGGPDEQFFGPGTRLTVL.

The chain links TRBV5-4 to TRBJ1-4; no firm D call. V was cut by 5 bases and J by 5 bases, with 10 bases left in between. CDR3 length equals 13 residues. The germline CDR1 and CDR2 sequences are SGHNT and YYREEE (reference sequence). The CDR3 DNA is TGTGCCAGCAGTCGCGGTCAGAATGAAAAACTGTTTTTT. This translates into CASSRGQNEKLFF.

The rearrangement joins TRBV5-1 to TRBJ2-6, with a tentative D call TRBD1 (6 bases). CDR1 SGHRS and CDR2 YFSETQ come from the germline V gene. This CDR3 has 19 residues. Trimming cost V 0 bases and J 0 bases, with 16 bases left between them. In DNA, the CDR3 is TGCGCCAGCAGCTTGGAAGTAACAGGGAAAGTCTCTGGGGCCAACGTCCTGACTTTC. This translates into CASSLEVTGKVSGANVLTF.